Below are 4 T cell receptor beta chains sequenced from a single sample in a study of T-cell reconstitution after alpha-beta-depleted transplantation in children. Their recognized antigens are unknown. The library targeted TCRbeta and was prepared with unique molecular identifiers. TCRdb analysed the PCR reads with MiXCR anew, one entry per CDR3 protein. This sample has approximately 300,000 distinct CDR3 sequences, with roughly 7.8% found just once. Study-level findings and limits: After one year, T-cell counts and TCRbeta diversity mostly came from new T cells.

Sequenced material: peripheral blood, taken 360 days after TCRalphabeta/CD19-depleted stem cell transplant. The receptors shown here come from a female patient aged 2 to 10 who had a stem cell transplant for Fanconi anemia, so the T cells may come from the graft donor.

This clonotype was observed at least ten times. The rearrangement links TRBV12-3 or TRBV12-4 to TRBJ2-1; D possibly corresponds to TRBD2 (6 bases). CDR3 length equals 17 residues. The ends were cut back, 6 bases at V and 0 bases at J, with 18 bases in the middle. In DNA form, the CDR3 reads TGTGCCAGCAGGGGGGGATGGAGGTGGGCCTCCTACAATGAGCAGTTCTTC. It translates to CASRGGWRWASYNEQFF.

This clonotype was seen a few times. The genes are TRBV18 and TRBJ2-1; possibly TRBD2 for D (5 bases). This CDR3 contains 15 residues. V dropped 2 bases and J dropped 0 bases, with 8 bases sitting between them. CDR1 KGHSH and CDR2 LQKENI come from the germline V gene. The DNA of the CDR3 is TGTGCCAGCTCACCAGTGGGGAGCTCCTACAATGAGCAGTTCTTC. Its protein product is CASSPVGSSYNEQFF. Together with reference TRBV18 and TRBJ2-1, the CDR3 gives the full variable domain: NAGVMQNPRHLVRRRGQEARLRCSPMKGHSHVYWYRQLPEEGLKFMVYLQKENIIDESGMPKERFSAEFPKEGPSILRIQQVVRGDSAAYFCASSPVGSSYNEQFFGPGTRLTVL.

The table lists this clonotype with many counts. The chain is built from TRBV5-1 and TRBJ2-2, with TRBD2 identical over 9 bases. This CDR3 region has 17 residues. CDR1 is SGHRS and CDR2 is YFSETQ in the germline V gene. V gave up 0 bases and J gave up 1 base; unmatched junction bases: 4. CDR3 region: CASSLALTSGNTGELFF. In DNA, the CDR3 is TGCGCCAGCAGCTTGGCCTTGACTAGCGGGAACACCGGGGAGCTGTTTTTT.

This chain links TRBV28 with TRBJ2-7; possibly TRBD1 or TRBD2 for D (7 bases each). The V gene's germline CDR1 is MDHEN and CDR2 SYDVKM. This CDR3 comprises 14 residues. Trimming removed 4 bases at V and 3 bases at J, with 13 bases between. In DNA form, the CDR3 reads TGTGCCAGCAGTTGGGAGGGGGCTAGCTACGAGCAGTACTTC. It yields the protein CASSWEGASYEQYF.